This TCR beta chain was observed in a study of post-analysis software for immune sequencing data. For the study at large: Clinical courses comprised relapsing-remitting, secondary progressive and progressive-relapsing multiple sclerosis. Overall study findings and caveats: Four to six TRBV segments were more frequent in patients than controls; TRBV5-6, TRBV5-1 and TRBV20-1 belonged to this group. Co-batched samples clustered tightly together by F measure.

Germline V gives CDR1 MNHEY, CDR2 SMNVEV (reference sequence). This CDR3 contains 13 residues. The germline V and J ends were trimmed by 5 bases and 6 bases, with 11 bases remaining between them. This clonotype was counted a few times. The antigen is not known. cDNA libraries for TCR beta contained unique molecular identifiers. MiXCR was run by TCRdb on the PCR reads, yielding one entry per CDR3 protein. The sample has hundreds of thousands of distinct CDR3 sequences; around 40% are singletons. The sequence derives from a girl between 5 and 17 years old with multiple sclerosis. The chain is built from TRBV27 and TRBJ1-5; D is unresolved. The sample taken for sequencing was blood. Written as DNA, the CDR3 is TGTGCCAGCAGTCCCTCCTCGACTCAGCCCCAGCATTTT. Amino acids: CASSPSSTQPQHF.